A single sample gave rise to the 32 T cell receptor beta chains below, sequenced in a study of cytomegalovirus exposure and HLA in healthy donors. 13 Jbeta primers and 60 Vbeta primers were used for the PCR. Assay used: immunoSEQ multiplex PCR; TCRdb lists only in-frame clones, some missing. The sample gives fewer than 150,000 clones, around 85% of which show up once; approximately 6.7% is in the top ten. Material for sequencing was PBMCs. These receptors all stem from a woman in her twenties or thirties in good health and CMV-seropositive.

The sample holds a few counts of this clone. The CDR3 DNA follows: TGCGCCAGCAGCTTAAACCTAGCGGCACCACCCTACGAGCAGTACTTC. It yields the protein CASSLNLAAPPYEQYF. The V gene is TRBV5-1, the J gene TRBJ2-7; 7 nucleotides align to TRBD2. The CDR3 length is 16 residues. With 2 bases clipped from V and 2 bases from J, the junction kept 10 bases outside the gene matches. Per the germline V gene, CDR1 is SGHRS and CDR2 is YFSETQ.

This clone has just one count. The rearrangement joins TRBV9 to TRBJ2-2, with 7 positions matching TRBD1. The trim removed 4 bases at V and 6 bases at J, leaving 9 bases unmatched. Per germline, CDR1 SGDLS and CDR2 YYNGEE. The CDR3 runs to 15 residues. CDR3 residues: CASSLQGVGPGELFF. CDR3 nucleotides: TGTGCCAGCAGCCTGCAGGGGGTTGGGCCCGGGGAGCTGTTTTTT.

This rearrangement joins TRBV2 to TRBJ2-5; 7 bases are shared with TRBD1. Germline CDR1 and CDR2: SNHLY and FYNNEI. J lost 5 bases, V lost 6 bases, and 6 bases had no gene match. CDR3 length equals 13 residues. CDR3: CASRTTGVETQYF. Here the CDR3 DNA reads TGTGCCAGCAGGACTACAGGGGTCGAGACCCAGTACTTC.

The sample holds a few counts of this clone. The chain recombines TRBV11-2 with TRBJ1-1; D uncertain. Trimming cost V 5 bases and J 10 bases, with 17 bases left between them. CDR3 size: 13 residues. Per the germline V gene, CDR1 is SGHAT and CDR2 is FQNNGV. CDR3 sequence: CASSPRWRHVAFF. DNA for the CDR3: TGTGCCAGCAGCCCCCGGTGGCGGCACGTAGCTTTCTTT.

The chain links TRBV19 to TRBJ2-2; TRBD2 matches at 13 bases. Germline CDR1 reads LNHDA; CDR2 reads SQIVND (reference sequence). Losses at the gene ends were 8 bases for V and 4 bases for J; bases not matched to a gene: 4. This CDR3 spans 15 amino acids. In nucleotides, the CDR3 is TGTGCCAGTGAAACTAGCGGGGGGGTCACCGGGGAGCTGTTTTTT. Translating it yields CASETSGGVTGELFF.

This clone was seen once. The CDR3 protein is CASYGSDGYTF. The CDR3 bases are TGTGCCAGCTACGGTTCTGATGGCTACACCTTC. V usage is TRBV6-5 and J usage is TRBJ1-2; no clear D gene. V was cut by 8 bases and J by 6 bases, with 10 bases left in between. This CDR3 comprises 11 residues. Germline V gene lookup returns CDR1 MNHEY and CDR2 SVGAGI.

The chain uses TRBV2 and TRBJ2-1; no firm D call. The germline V gene encodes CDR1 SNHLY and CDR2 FYNNEI. The CDR3 contains 13 residues. Trimming took off 7 bases at V and 6 bases at J, with 13 bases between the two ends. CDR3: CASMAPARNEQFF. The CDR3, as DNA: TGTGCCAGCATGGCCCCCGCCCGCAATGAGCAGTTCTTC.

The chain links TRBV5-6 to TRBJ2-5; D is uncertain. The J call is in doubt because the DNA end fits TRBJ2-7 better. This CDR3 has 14 amino acids. Germline values: CDR1 SGHDT, CDR2 YYEEEE. CDR3 loop: CASSLAAGAYEQYF. The CDR3 region has the DNA TGTGCCAGCAGCTTGGCTGCTGGAGCCTACGAGCAGTACTTC.

In its sample, this clone was seen once. CDR3 DNA: TGTGCCATCAATACAGCGGGACTAAACACCGGGGAGCTGTTTTTT. It encodes CAINTAGLNTGELFF. The J gene is TRBJ2-2, the V gene TRBV10-3, with TRBD2 identical over 7 bases. The germline V gene encodes CDR1 ENHRY and CDR2 SYGVKD. This CDR3 has 15 residues. Unmatched junction bases numbered 7, after V lost 7 bases and J lost 2 bases.

The chain combines TRBV30 with TRBJ1-5; 10 positions match TRBD1. CDR3 size: 16 residues. CDR1 and CDR2 (germline): GTSNPN, SVGIG (reference sequence). Trimming removed 0 bases from V and 7 bases from J; junction bases left unmatched: 9. CDR3 DNA sequence: TGTGCCTGGAGTGTAGGGACAGGGGTCATGGGGCAGCCCCAGCATTTT. Translated: CAWSVGTGVMGQPQHF.

V usage is TRBV11-2 and J usage is TRBJ2-7, with TRBD2 as a possible D gene (7 bases). This CDR3 is 14 amino acids long. Trimming cost V 2 bases and J 3 bases, with 11 bases left between them. The germline V gene encodes CDR1 SGHAT and CDR2 FQNNGV. The CDR3 region has the DNA TGTGCCAGCAGCTTAAAGGGGGGGGTCTACGAGCAGTACTTC. As protein: CASSLKGGVYEQYF. Full variable domain (rest looked up from reference TRBV11-2 and TRBJ2-7): EAGVAQSPRYKIIEKRQSVAFWCNPISGHATLYWYQQILGQGPKLLIQFQNNGVVDDSQLPKDRFSAERLKGVDSTLKIQPAKLEDSAVYLCASSLKGGVYEQYFGPGTRLTVT.

Written as DNA, the CDR3 is TGTGCCAGCAGCCGGCTAGCGGGAGGGGTTGACTACAATGAGCAGTTCTTC. Its protein is CASSRLAGGVDYNEQFF. V gene TRBV14 combines with J gene TRBJ2-1, with 12 bases lining up with TRBD2. The CDR3 sequence is 17 residues long. With V trimmed by 4 bases and J by 3 bases, 7 bases remained unmatched. The germline gives CDR1 SGHDN, CDR2 FVKESK.

The V gene is TRBV7-9, the J gene TRBJ1-1; D gene uncertain. Germline V lookup: CDR1 SEHNR, CDR2 FQNEAQ (reference sequence). V lost 6 bases and J 0 bases, leaving 11 bases between the germline ends. CDR3 size: 14 residues. CDR3: CASSSGMMNTEAFF. In DNA form, the CDR3 reads TGTGCCAGCAGTTCCGGGATGATGAACACTGAAGCTTTCTTT.

J is TRBJ1-3 and V is TRBV13; D unresolved. CDR3 size: 16 residues. V was pared by 1 base and J by 0 bases, with 10 bases between. Germline-derived CDR1 and CDR2 are PRHDT and FYEKMQ (reference sequence). CDR3 bases: TGTGCCAGCAGCTTAGCAGTGAACAGCTCTGGAAACACCATATATTTT. As protein: CASSLAVNSSGNTIYF.

This clone was seen a handful of times. The rearrangement links TRBV4-2 to TRBJ1-2; D not certain. CDR1 is LGHNA and CDR2 is YNFKEQ in the germline V gene. The CDR3 runs to 15 residues. V lost 0 bases to trimming and J lost 4 bases, with 12 bases between them. CDR3 residues: CASSQDQEGFYGYTF. DNA of the CDR3: TGTGCCAGCAGCCAAGATCAAGAGGGTTTCTATGGCTACACCTTC.

This clone was recorded once. At one boundary the junction diverges from the germline segment, which might be a read error. J is TRBJ1-1 and V is TRBV7-9; D remains unclear. Germline loops: CDR1 SEHNR, CDR2 FQNEAQ (reference sequence). The CDR3 spans 15 residues. CDR3 sequence: CSSSSSSGMNTEAFF. DNA of the CDR3: TGTTCCAGCAGCTCCTCCAGCGGTATGAACACTGAAGCTTTCTTT.

The rearrangement links TRBV28 to TRBJ2-3; tentatively, D is TRBD1 (6 bases). CDR1 and CDR2 (germline): MDHEN, SYDVKM. The CDR3 runs to 14 residues. V lost 8 bases to trimming and J lost 1 base, with 13 bases between them. In DNA, the CDR3 is TGTGCCAGCGGCGTCAGGGGTGGCACAGATACGCAGTATTTT. This codes for CASGVRGGTDTQYF.

The DNA of the CDR3 is TGCGCCAGCAGACCGGGACTAGCGGGAGGAGCCTACAATGAGCAGTTCTTC. Protein: CASRPGLAGGAYNEQFF. J is TRBJ2-1 and V is TRBV5-1; 15 bases match TRBD2. The CDR3 consists of 17 residues. With 5 bases clipped from V and 2 bases from J, the junction kept 5 bases outside the gene matches. Germline CDR1 and CDR2: SGHRS and YFSETQ.

This clone was observed a few times. The V and J genes are TRBV20-1 and TRBJ2-7, with D unclear. The germline CDR1 and CDR2 sequences are DFQATT and SNEGSKA (reference sequence). V shed 2 bases and J shed 4 bases, with 6 bases lying between them. This CDR3 comprises 11 residues. The CDR3 loop is CSARPYYEQYF. CDR3 bases: TGCAGTGCTAGACCTTATTACGAGCAGTACTTC.

This clone was seen a single time. This chain joins TRBV27 and TRBJ2-1; TRBD2 aligns across 8 bases. Germline trimming cut 10 bases from V and 1 base from J; bases unmatched to any gene: 6. Looked up from germline, CDR1 is MNHEY and CDR2 is SMNVEV (reference sequence). The CDR3 is made up of 14 amino acids. CDR3 residues: CATKRGSSYNEQFF. CDR3 sequence (DNA): TGTGCCACCAAGCGGGGGAGTTCCTACAATGAGCAGTTCTTC.

The chain has TRBV27 and TRBJ1-6, with 9 bases aligning to TRBD1. The CDR3 consists of 13 residues. Germline CDR1 is MNHEY and CDR2 is SMNVEV (reference sequence). V lost 6 bases, J lost 7 bases, and 1 base stayed unmatched. The CDR3 protein is CASSGTGNSPLHF. The CDR3 DNA reads as TGTGCCAGCAGCGGGACAGGGAATTCACCCCTCCACTTT.

The V call is TRBV9, the J call TRBJ2-3; 7 nucleotides align to TRBD2. CDR3 length: 14 amino acids. With 1 base clipped from V and 6 bases from J, the junction kept 5 bases outside the gene matches. The germline CDR1 and CDR2 sequences are SGDLS and YYNGEE. The CDR3 DNA sequence: TGTGCCAGCAGCGTAAGAAGCGGGGTGGATACGCAGTATTTT. This encodes CASSVRSGVDTQYF.

This chain connects TRBV5-1 to TRBJ2-1; 10 bases fit TRBD1. CDR1 and CDR2 from the germline V gene are SGHRS and YFSETQ. Trimming took 4 bases from V and 6 from J; bases not matched to a gene: 7. There are 15 residues in the CDR3. The CDR3, as DNA: TGCGCCAGCAGCACCGACAGGGGGCCGGGCAATGAGCAGTTCTTC. Its protein is CASSTDRGPGNEQFF.

V gene TRBV5-6 combines with J gene TRBJ1-2; D is unclear. The CDR3 length is 15 residues. V was shortened by 4 bases and J by 0 bases, with 13 bases between the two germline ends. Germline CDR1 SGHDT, CDR2 YYEEEE. The CDR3 spells CASSPTPTANYGYTF. Written as DNA, the CDR3 is TGTGCCAGCAGCCCGACACCTACAGCTAACTATGGCTACACCTTC.

The chain has TRBV28 and TRBJ2-7, with 7 bases that match TRBD2. The CDR3 length is 14 residues. Germline CDR1 reads MDHEN; CDR2 reads SYDVKM. Trimming cost V 7 bases and J 6 bases; bases outside gene matches: 12. The CDR3 bases are TGTGCCAGCACGGAAAGAGCGGGAACGGTCGAGCAGTACTTC. Protein sequence: CASTERAGTVEQYF.

V usage is TRBV7-2 and J usage is TRBJ1-1, with 10 bases aligning to TRBD1. Germline lookup yields CDR1 SGHTA and CDR2 FQGNSA. V trimming: 5 bases; J trimming: 7 bases; junction bases outside the gene matches: 4. This CDR3 is 13 amino acids long. DNA for the CDR3: TGTGCCAGCAGCCGGGGACAGGGGTTTGAAGCTTTCTTT. It translates to CASSRGQGFEAFF.

V is TRBV6-1 and J is TRBJ2-7; the match to TRBD1 covers 9 bases. This CDR3 contains 14 residues. Unmatched junction bases numbered 3, after V lost 6 bases and J lost 0 bases. Looked up from germline, CDR1 is MNHNS and CDR2 is SASEGT. The CDR3 nucleotides are TGTGCCAGCAGCCGGGACAGGGCCTCCTACGAGCAGTACTTC. It is translated as CASSRDRASYEQYF.

This sequence joins TRBV2 and TRBJ2-7; 9 nucleotides align to TRBD1. Germline V CDR1 and CDR2: SNHLY, FYNNEI. This CDR3 comprises 16 residues. V lost 2 bases and J lost 5; bases outside the gene matches: 10. The CDR3 DNA reads as TGTGCCAGCAGTGAATCCGACCGGGACAGGGTCGACGAGCAGTACTTC. This sequence encodes CASSESDRDRVDEQYF.

The V gene is TRBV5-6, the J gene TRBJ1-2, with D unclear. The CDR3 consists of 14 residues. Germline lookup yields CDR1 SGHDT and CDR2 YYEEEE. Trimming removed 2 bases at V and 4 bases at J, with 12 bases between. CDR3 sequence (DNA): TGTGCCAGCAGCTTTCCAGGCCCCGGCTATGGCTACACCTTC. Amino acids: CASSFPGPGYGYTF.

This clone occurred a few times. The J gene is TRBJ2-7, the V gene TRBV18; 8 positions agree with TRBD2. Germline V lookup: CDR1 KGHSH, CDR2 LQKENI. There are 15 residues in the CDR3. V lost 2 bases, J lost 0 bases, and 3 bases stayed unmatched. CDR3 nucleotide sequence: TGTGCCAGCTCACCAAGCGGGGGCACCTCCTACGAGCAGTACTTC. Its translation: CASSPSGGTSYEQYF.

This sequence joins TRBV6-6 and TRBJ1-5; 8 bases match TRBD1. Germline V gene data show CDR1 as MNHNY and CDR2 as SVGAGI (reference sequence). The CDR3 consists of 15 residues. V gave up 5 bases and J gave up 4 bases; unmatched junction bases: 7. CDR3 sequence (DNA): TGTGCCAGCAGTGCCTTTGACAGGGGAAATCAGCCCCAGCATTTT. It yields the protein CASSAFDRGNQPQHF.

This chain joins TRBV2 and TRBJ1-1; D might be TRBD1 (6 bases). This CDR3 spans 14 amino acids. V lost 8 bases and J lost 9, with 22 bases in between. Germline CDR1 is SNHLY and CDR2 is FYNNEI. This CDR3 reads CASLPSYRESQAFF. The CDR3 DNA follows: TGTGCCAGCCTACCCTCTTACAGGGAGTCTCAAGCTTTCTTT.